The clone carrying this T cell receptor (beta chain) was recorded once. The CDR3 totals 14 residues. The J segment lost 0 bases and the V segment lost 4 bases, leaving 3 bases of the junction unmatched. Germline lookup yields CDR1 SQVTM and CDR2 ANQGSEA. The data belong to a study of blood T cell repertoires in COVID-19. Study background: T cells, B-cell-depleted T cells, or PBMCs supplied cDNA or gDNA.

Enrolment of Seattle patients took place during active infection, and they were followed longitudinally. Per the original methods: It was from reference gene primer amplification that nucleated cell counts were estimated. Clones were read by immunoSEQ multiplex PCR, and TCRdb kept only the in-frame ones, dropping some. That table gives V, J and clone size, and the DNA gave D and trimming. Of 150,000 to 200,000 clones in the sample, around 79% are singletons; the top ten hold over 5%. This chain joins TRBV29-1 and TRBJ2-1, with TRBD2 matching 7 bases. The sequenced material came from peripheral blood. The sequence came from a woman aged 35 to 49 with COVID-19, enrolled during active disease. The CDR3 coding sequence is TGCAGCGTTGGGGGGGGGAACTCCTACAATGAGCAGTTCTTC. This gives the protein CSVGGGNSYNEQFF.